The 27 T cell receptor beta chains below come from one sample, sequenced in a study of cytomegalovirus exposure and HLA in healthy donors. Profiled with immunoSEQ multiplex PCR; TCRdb holds only in-frame clones, not every one. The sample lists 110,000 or so clones; roughly 88% were seen once. Sequenced: PBMCs. The receptors originated from a man aged 18 to 29 in good health and CMV-seronegative.

The chain joins TRBV7-9 to TRBJ1-1; D remains unclear. Germline CDR1 and CDR2: SEHNR and FQNEAQ (reference sequence). The CDR3 is made up of 13 amino acids. The V and J ends lost 5 bases and 9 bases respectively, with 16 bases between them. For the CDR3, the DNA is TGTGCCAGCAGCCCTGGAGGACCCGCACAAGCTTTCTTT. This gives the protein CASSPGGPAQAFF.

V gene TRBV28 combines with J gene TRBJ2-7; the match to TRBD2 covers 9 bases. In germline, CDR1 is MDHEN, CDR2 SYDVKM. The length of the CDR3 is 17 residues. Trimming took 6 bases from V and 1 from J; bases not matched to a gene: 13. In DNA, the CDR3 is TGTGCCAGCAGGGGGTTCGCGGGAGGGAGAGTATCCTACGAGCAGTACTTC. Its translation: CASRGFAGGRVSYEQYF.

The rearrangement joins TRBV18 to TRBJ2-7, with TRBD1 identical over 10 bases. Germline CDR1 and CDR2: KGHSH and LQKENI. J lost 4 bases, V lost 2 bases, and 2 bases had no gene match. CDR3 size: 14 residues. CDR3 sequence: CASSPGDRGYEQYF. The CDR3 nucleotides read TGTGCCAGCTCACCAGGGGACAGGGGATACGAGCAGTACTTC.

V is TRBV6-5 and J is TRBJ2-7; D gene unclear. Trimming took 2 bases from V and 1 from J, leaving 12 bases between them. Per the germline V gene, CDR1 is MNHEY and CDR2 is SVGAGI. This CDR3 contains 15 residues. The CDR3 spells CASSYADSASYEQYF. Here the CDR3 DNA reads TGTGCCAGCAGTTACGCGGATTCGGCATCCTACGAGCAGTACTTC.

The chain is built from TRBV28 and TRBJ2-7; 9 bases line up with TRBD1. Germline loops: CDR1 MDHEN, CDR2 SYDVKM. The CDR3 runs 21 residues. With V trimmed by 6 bases and J by 1 base, 25 bases remained unmatched. CDR3 sequence reads: CASSKSGTGFPHLRGSYEQYF. CDR3 coding DNA: TGTGCCAGCAGCAAATCCGGGACAGGGTTCCCCCATTTGCGGGGATCCTACGAGCAGTACTTC.

J is TRBJ2-1 and V is TRBV29-1; 9 bases align to TRBD2. Trimming cost V 4 bases and J 9 bases; bases outside gene matches: 19. This CDR3 has 17 amino acids. Per germline, CDR1 SQVTM and CDR2 ANQGSEA. The CDR3 is CSVGYVRGAGGPSEQFF. The CDR3 nucleotides read TGCAGCGTTGGGTACGTTAGAGGGGCGGGAGGGCCCAGTGAGCAGTTCTTC.

This chain joins TRBV11-2 and TRBJ2-5; D is unclear. The CDR3 runs to 15 residues. CDR1 is SGHAT and CDR2 is FQNNGV in the germline V gene. Trimming stripped 0 bases from V and 4 bases from J, with 12 bases between. Here the CDR3 DNA reads TGTGCCAGCAGCTTAGATCTAGTAACGGGAGAGACCCAGTACTTC. This codes for CASSLDLVTGETQYF.

This chain links TRBV18 with TRBJ2-7; 7 bases line up with TRBD1. V was pared by 4 bases and J by 3 bases, with 9 bases of the junction left unmatched. Germline assignment: CDR1 KGHSH and CDR2 LQKENI. CDR3 length equals 15 residues. CDR3 coding DNA: TGTGCCAGCTCACTATCGACAGGGCTGGTCTACGAGCAGTACTTC. It codes for CASSLSTGLVYEQYF.

This rearrangement joins TRBV6-6 to TRBJ2-3; TRBD1 matches 9 bases. The length of the CDR3 is 15 residues. Germline values: CDR1 MNHNY, CDR2 SVGAGI (reference sequence). J was trimmed by 5 bases and V by 6 bases; bases with no gene match: 9. CDR3 in DNA: TGTGCCAGCAGCACCCCGGGGACAGGGAAAGATACGCAGTATTTT. It specifies CASSTPGTGKDTQYF.

This chain links TRBV7-9 with TRBJ2-5, with 10 bases lining up with TRBD1. J gave up 5 bases and V 7 bases, and 13 bases lay outside the gene matches. Germline CDR1 is SEHNR and CDR2 is FQNEAQ (reference sequence). The CDR3 length is 16 residues. CDR3 residues: CASTQDRGRLFETQYF. CDR3 DNA sequence: TGTGCCAGCACCCAAGACAGGGGGCGTCTTTTTGAGACCCAGTACTTC.

The chain combines TRBV2 with TRBJ2-1, with a weak D call TRBD1 (6 bases). The CDR3 length is 12 residues. The V gene's germline CDR1 is SNHLY and CDR2 FYNNEI. Trimming took 10 bases from V and 2 from J, leaving 9 bases between them. This CDR3 reads CAKKGAYNEQFF. The CDR3 coding sequence is TGTGCCAAGAAGGGGGCCTACAATGAGCAGTTCTTC.

The chain links TRBV6-4 to TRBJ1-2; TRBD1 matches 9 bases. This CDR3 has 13 amino acids. The ends lost 5 bases at V and 6 bases at J; junction bases unmatched: 4. CDR1 and CDR2 (germline): MRHNA, SNTAGT. DNA for the CDR3: TGTGCCAGCAGTCCGGACAGGGGAGATGGCTACACCTTC. Encoded protein: CASSPDRGDGYTF.

The V and J genes are TRBV6-5 and TRBJ1-1; 7 bases match TRBD1. The CDR3 covers 13 residues. The germline gives CDR1 MNHEY, CDR2 SVGAGI. V shed 6 bases, J shed 4 bases, and the junction held 5 bases outside the gene matches. The CDR3 sequence is CASRQQGTTEAFF. The CDR3 nucleotides are TGTGCCAGCAGACAACAGGGGACCACTGAAGCTTTCTTT.

The CDR3 DNA reads TGTGCCAGCAGCAGCGGGACTAGCGGGCGCCATGAGCAGTTCTTC. Its translation: CASSSGTSGRHEQFF. The rearrangement links TRBV7-9 to TRBJ2-1, with 12 bases that match TRBD2. The germline V gene has CDR1 SEHNR and CDR2 FQNEAQ (reference sequence). The CDR3 is 15 residues long. The V gene end was trimmed by 5 bases and the J gene end by 8 bases; junction bases not matched to a gene: 7.

This clone was seen only once. The chain recombines TRBV6-5 with TRBJ2-7; TRBD2 aligns across 10 bases. This CDR3 region has 15 residues. Germline lookup yields CDR1 MNHEY and CDR2 SVGAGI. V gave up 0 bases and J gave up 6 bases; unmatched junction bases: 5. The CDR3 sequence: CASSYSTSGSFEQYF. The CDR3 nucleotides are TGTGCCAGCAGTTACTCGACTAGCGGGTCATTCGAGCAGTACTTC.

This clone was seen once. The rearrangement joins TRBV9 to TRBJ1-5; a possible D gene is TRBD1 (6 bases). The germline gives CDR1 SGDLS, CDR2 YYNGEE. The CDR3 has 15 amino acids. V lost 0 bases to trimming and J lost 4 bases, with 11 bases between them. The CDR3 sequence is CASSVDGTSNQPQHF. The CDR3 nucleotides are TGTGCCAGCAGCGTAGACGGGACATCGAATCAGCCCCAGCATTTT.

This sequence joins TRBV14 and TRBJ1-1, with TRBD1 as a possible D gene (5 bases). This CDR3 has 16 amino acids. Deletions cut 0 bases from V and 1 base from J, with 12 bases between. Germline lookup yields CDR1 SGHDN and CDR2 FVKESK. The chain's CDR3 is CASSQDWGGTNTEAFF. Here the CDR3 DNA reads TGTGCCAGCAGCCAAGATTGGGGGGGGACGAACACTGAAGCTTTCTTT.

In this sample, this clone turned up once. The V and J genes are TRBV5-5 and TRBJ1-6, with D unresolved. Trimming took 3 bases from V and 6 from J, leaving 16 bases between them. CDR3 length equals 16 residues. Germline CDR1 SGHKS, CDR2 YYEKEE (reference sequence). The CDR3 loop reads CASSWEYGRSNSPLHF. In DNA, the CDR3 is TGTGCCAGCAGCTGGGAGTACGGGCGTTCTAATTCACCCCTCCACTTT.

The rearrangement links TRBV5-1 to TRBJ2-7, with D possibly matching TRBD1 (5 bases). The CDR3 has 15 amino acids. The germline V and J ends were trimmed by 6 bases and 6 bases, with 22 bases remaining between them. Germline values: CDR1 SGHRS, CDR2 YFSETQ. This chain's CDR3 is CASNPTGQFVSEQYF. The CDR3 DNA is TGCGCCAGCAATCCCACCGGACAATTCGTTAGCGAGCAGTACTTC.

The chain joins TRBV9 to TRBJ1-2; D is ambiguous. This CDR3 is 15 amino acids long. In germline, CDR1 is SGDLS, CDR2 YYNGEE. Trimming cost V 0 bases and J 4 bases, with 13 bases left between them. The CDR3 nucleotides are TGTGCCAGCAGCGTAGACACCGGGAGGCCCTATGGCTACACCTTC. Amino acids: CASSVDTGRPYGYTF.

The chain recombines TRBV7-9 with TRBJ2-1, with D maybe TRBD1 (5 bases). Trimming removed 3 bases at V and 2 bases at J, with 14 bases between. Germline V gene sequence: CDR1 SEHNR, CDR2 FQNEAQ (reference sequence). CDR3 size: 16 residues. The CDR3 loop reads CASSFGHQSAYNEQFF. The DNA of the CDR3 is TGTGCCAGCAGCTTCGGACACCAGAGTGCCTACAATGAGCAGTTCTTC.

The V call is TRBV11-2, the J call TRBJ2-2, with D maybe TRBD2 (5 bases). The V end was cut by 5 bases, the J end by 6 bases, with 10 bases between. This CDR3 contains 13 residues. CDR1 is SGHAT, CDR2 FQNNGV, per germline. The DNA for the CDR3 is TGTGCCAGCAGCCGCCGGGGATCCGGGGAGCTGTTTTTT. Translation gives CASSRRGSGELFF.

The CDR3 DNA reads TGTGCCAGCAGTAAGCAGACTAGCGGAAACTACGAGCAGTACTTC. Amino acid sequence: CASSKQTSGNYEQYF. This chain joins TRBV6-5 and TRBJ2-7; 9 positions agree with TRBD2. From germline, CDR1 is MNHEY and CDR2 SVGAGI. The ends lost 5 bases at V and 3 bases at J; junction bases unmatched: 8. CDR3 length equals 15 residues.

This clone appeared once. This chain joins TRBV4-3 and TRBJ1-2; 7 nucleotides align to TRBD1. The CDR3 is made up of 13 amino acids. Per germline, CDR1 LGHNA and CDR2 YSLEER. Losses at the gene ends were 4 bases for V and 2 bases for J; bases not matched to a gene: 1. As DNA, the CDR3 is TGCGCCAGCAGCCCGGGACAGAACTATGGCTACACCTTC. Translation: CASSPGQNYGYTF.

The CDR3 sequence: CASSFILAGNTIYF. CDR3 sequence (DNA): TGTGCCAGCAGCTTCATCTTAGCTGGAAACACCATATATTTT. The J gene is TRBJ1-3, the V gene TRBV7-9; D call uncertain. Germline CDR1 reads SEHNR; CDR2 reads FQNEAQ (reference sequence). Trimming pared 3 bases from V and 2 bases from J, leaving 8 bases between. The CDR3 spans 14 residues.

Comment on this clone: A read error may account for a junction end that differs from germline. The V gene is TRBV7-2, the J gene TRBJ2-7; TRBD2 is a possible D gene (5 bases). The germline gives CDR1 SGHTA, CDR2 FQGNSA. The CDR3 length is 11 residues. CDR3 DNA: TGTGCCAGCAGCTCCCTAGCCGCCCTGCACTTC. It is translated as CASSSLAALHF.

The chain employs TRBV28 and TRBJ2-5; 7 bases map to TRBD2. In germline, CDR1 is MDHEN, CDR2 SYDVKM. CDR3 length: 14 residues. After removal of 7 bases from V and 2 bases from J, the junction contained 7 bases not matched to a gene. CDR3 sequence (DNA): TGTGCCAGCACTCTAGCGGACTTTCAAGAGACCCAGTACTTC. This translates into CASTLADFQETQYF.